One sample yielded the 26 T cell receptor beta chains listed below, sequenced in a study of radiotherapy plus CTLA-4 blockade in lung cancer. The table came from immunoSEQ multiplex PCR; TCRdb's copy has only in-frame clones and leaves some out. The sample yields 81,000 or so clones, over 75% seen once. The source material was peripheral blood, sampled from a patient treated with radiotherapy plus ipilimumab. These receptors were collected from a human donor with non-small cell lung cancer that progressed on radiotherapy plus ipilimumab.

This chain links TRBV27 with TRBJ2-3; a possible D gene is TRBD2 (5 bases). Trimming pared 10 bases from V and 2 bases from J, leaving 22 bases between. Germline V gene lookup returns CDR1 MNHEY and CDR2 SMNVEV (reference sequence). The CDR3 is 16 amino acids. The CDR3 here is CAIFRRAERDTDTQYF. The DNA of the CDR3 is TGTGCCATCTTTAGACGAGCAGAACGGGACACAGATACGCAGTATTTT.

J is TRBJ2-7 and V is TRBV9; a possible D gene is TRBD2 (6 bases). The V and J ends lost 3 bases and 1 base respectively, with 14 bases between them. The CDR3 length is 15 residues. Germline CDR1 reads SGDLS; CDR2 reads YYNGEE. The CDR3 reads CASSAGREGSYEQYF. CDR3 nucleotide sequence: TGTGCCAGCAGCGCGGGGCGGGAAGGGTCCTACGAGCAGTACTTC.

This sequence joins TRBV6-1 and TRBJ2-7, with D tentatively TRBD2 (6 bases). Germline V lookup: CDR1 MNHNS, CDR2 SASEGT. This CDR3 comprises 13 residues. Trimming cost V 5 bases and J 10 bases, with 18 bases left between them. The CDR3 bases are TGTGCCAGCAGTATATCGGTGGGAGGAGATCAGTACTTC. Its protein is CASSISVGGDQYF.

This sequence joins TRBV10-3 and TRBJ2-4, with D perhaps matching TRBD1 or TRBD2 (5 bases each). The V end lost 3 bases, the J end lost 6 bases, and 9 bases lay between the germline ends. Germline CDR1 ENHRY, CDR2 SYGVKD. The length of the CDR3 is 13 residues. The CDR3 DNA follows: TGTGCCATCAGTGACACGGGGACAAACATTCAGTACTTC. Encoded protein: CAISDTGTNIQYF.

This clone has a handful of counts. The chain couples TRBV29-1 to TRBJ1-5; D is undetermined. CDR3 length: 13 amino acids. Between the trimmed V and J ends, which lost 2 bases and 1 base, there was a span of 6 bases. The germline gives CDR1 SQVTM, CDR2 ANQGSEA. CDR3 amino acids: CSVESDSNQPQHF. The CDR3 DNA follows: TGCAGCGTTGAAAGTGACAGCAATCAGCCCCAGCATTTT.

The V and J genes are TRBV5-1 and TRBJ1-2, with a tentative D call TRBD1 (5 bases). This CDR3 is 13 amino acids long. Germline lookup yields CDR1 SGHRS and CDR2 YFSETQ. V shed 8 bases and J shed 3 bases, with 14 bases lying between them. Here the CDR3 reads CASNSGTDYGYTF. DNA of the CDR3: TGCGCCAGTAACTCGGGGACGGACTATGGCTACACCTTC.

The CDR3 DNA reads TGTGCCAGCAGCCAAGGTCTCTGGCAGGGTGGTGAAAAACTGTTTTTT. Residues: CASSQGLWQGGEKLFF. This chain joins TRBV14 and TRBJ1-4, with D possibly matching TRBD1 (5 bases). With 1 base removed from V and 7 bases from J, the gap between germline ends came to 16 bases. Germline V gene sequence: CDR1 SGHDN, CDR2 FVKESK. CDR3 size: 16 residues. The full variable domain, completed using reference TRBV14 and TRBJ1-4, is EAGVTQFPSHSVIEKGQTVTLRCDPISGHDNLYWYRRVMGKEIKFLLHFVKESKQDESGMPNNRFLAERTGGTYSTLKVQPAELEDSGVYFCASSQGLWQGGEKLFFGSGTQLSVL.

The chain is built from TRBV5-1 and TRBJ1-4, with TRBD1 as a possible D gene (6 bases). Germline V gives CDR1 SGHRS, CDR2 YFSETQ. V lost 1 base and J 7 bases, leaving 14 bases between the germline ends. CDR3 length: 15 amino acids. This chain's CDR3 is CASSLRPGVGEKLFF. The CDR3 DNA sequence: TGCGCCAGCAGCTTGCGGCCAGGGGTTGGTGAAAAACTGTTTTTT.

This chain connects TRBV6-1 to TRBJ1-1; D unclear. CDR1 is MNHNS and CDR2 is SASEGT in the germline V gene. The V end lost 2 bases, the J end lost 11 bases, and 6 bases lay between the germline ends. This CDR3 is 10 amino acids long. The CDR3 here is CASSEWRAFF. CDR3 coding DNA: TGTGCCAGCAGTGAATGGCGTGCTTTCTTT.

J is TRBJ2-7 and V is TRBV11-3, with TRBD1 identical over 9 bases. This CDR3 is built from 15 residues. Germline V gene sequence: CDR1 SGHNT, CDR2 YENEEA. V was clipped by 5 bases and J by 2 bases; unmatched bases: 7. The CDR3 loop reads CASSGAGQGPYEQYF. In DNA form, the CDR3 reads TGTGCCAGCAGCGGAGCGGGACAGGGCCCCTACGAGCAGTACTTC.

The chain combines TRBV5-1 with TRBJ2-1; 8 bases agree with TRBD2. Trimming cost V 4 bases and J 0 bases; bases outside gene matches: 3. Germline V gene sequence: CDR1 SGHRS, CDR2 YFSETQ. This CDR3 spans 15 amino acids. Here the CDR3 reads CASSTGLDSYNEQFF. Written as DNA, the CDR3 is TGCGCCAGCAGCACGGGACTAGACTCCTACAATGAGCAGTTCTTC.

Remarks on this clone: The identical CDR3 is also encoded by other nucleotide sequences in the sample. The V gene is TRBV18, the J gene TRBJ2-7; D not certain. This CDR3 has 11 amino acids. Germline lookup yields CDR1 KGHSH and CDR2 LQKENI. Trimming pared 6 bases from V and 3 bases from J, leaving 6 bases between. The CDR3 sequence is CASSPNYEQYF. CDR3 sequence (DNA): TGTGCCAGCTCCCCCAACTACGAGCAGTACTTC.

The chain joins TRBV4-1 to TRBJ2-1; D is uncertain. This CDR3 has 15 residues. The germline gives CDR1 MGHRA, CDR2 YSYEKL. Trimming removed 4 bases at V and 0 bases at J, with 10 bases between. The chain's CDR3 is CASSRSRSSYNEQFF. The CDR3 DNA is TGCGCCAGCAGCCGCTCTAGGAGCTCCTACAATGAGCAGTTCTTC.

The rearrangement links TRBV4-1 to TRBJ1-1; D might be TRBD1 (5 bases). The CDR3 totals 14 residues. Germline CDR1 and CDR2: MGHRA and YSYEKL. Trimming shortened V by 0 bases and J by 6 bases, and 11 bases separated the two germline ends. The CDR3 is CASSQDWGDPEAFF. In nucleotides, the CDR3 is TGCGCCAGCAGCCAAGATTGGGGGGACCCTGAAGCTTTCTTT.

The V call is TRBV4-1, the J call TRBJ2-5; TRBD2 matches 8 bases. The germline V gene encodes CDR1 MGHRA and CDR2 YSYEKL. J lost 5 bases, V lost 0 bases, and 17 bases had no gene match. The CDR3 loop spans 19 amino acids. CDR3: CASSQDSASGGLSGETQYF. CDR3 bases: TGCGCCAGCAGCCAAGATTCCGCAAGCGGGGGCCTCTCCGGGGAGACCCAGTACTTC.

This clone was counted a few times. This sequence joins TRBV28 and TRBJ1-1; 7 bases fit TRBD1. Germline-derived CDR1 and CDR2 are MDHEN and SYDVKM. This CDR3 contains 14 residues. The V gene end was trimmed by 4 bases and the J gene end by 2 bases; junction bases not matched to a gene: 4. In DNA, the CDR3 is TGTGCCAGCAGTTCGGGACAGACAAACACTGAAGCTTTCTTT. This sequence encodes CASSSGQTNTEAFF. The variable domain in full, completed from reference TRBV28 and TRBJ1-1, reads DVKVTQSSRYLVKRTGEKVFLECVQDMDHENMFWYRQDPGLGLRLIYFSYDVKMKEKGDIPEGYSVSREKKERFSLILESASTNQTSMYLCASSSGQTNTEAFFGQGTRLTVV.

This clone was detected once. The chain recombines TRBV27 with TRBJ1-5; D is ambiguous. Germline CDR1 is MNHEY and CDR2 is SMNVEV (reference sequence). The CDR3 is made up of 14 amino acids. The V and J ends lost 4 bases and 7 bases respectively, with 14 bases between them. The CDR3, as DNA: TGTGCCAGCAGTTCCTTTTCCCCCCAGCAGCCCCAGCATTTT. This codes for CASSSFSPQQPQHF.

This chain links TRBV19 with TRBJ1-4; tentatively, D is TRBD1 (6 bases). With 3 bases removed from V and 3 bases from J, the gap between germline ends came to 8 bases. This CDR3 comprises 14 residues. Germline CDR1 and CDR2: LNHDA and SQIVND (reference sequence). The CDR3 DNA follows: TGTGCCAGTAGTATGGGGGCGGCTAATGAAAAACTGTTTTTT. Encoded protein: CASSMGAANEKLFF.

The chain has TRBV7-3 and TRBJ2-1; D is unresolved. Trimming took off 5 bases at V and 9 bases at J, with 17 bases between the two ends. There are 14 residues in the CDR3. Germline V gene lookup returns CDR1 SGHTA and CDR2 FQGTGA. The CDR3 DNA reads TGTGCCAGCAGCCCCGGGTCTGGGTCTGTTGAGCAGTTCTTC. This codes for CASSPGSGSVEQFF.

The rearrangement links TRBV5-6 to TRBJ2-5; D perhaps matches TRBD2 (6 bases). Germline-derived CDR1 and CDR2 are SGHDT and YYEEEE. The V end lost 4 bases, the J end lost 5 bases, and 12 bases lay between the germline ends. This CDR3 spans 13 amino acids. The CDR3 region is CASSRGLDETQYF. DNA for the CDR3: TGTGCCAGCAGCCGGGGACTTGACGAGACCCAGTACTTC.

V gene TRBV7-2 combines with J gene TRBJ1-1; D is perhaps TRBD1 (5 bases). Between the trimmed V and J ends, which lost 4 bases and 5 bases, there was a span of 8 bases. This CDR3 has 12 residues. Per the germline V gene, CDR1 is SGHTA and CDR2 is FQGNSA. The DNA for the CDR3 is TGTGCCAGCAGCTGGTGGGGGACTGAAGCTTTCTTT. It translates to CASSWWGTEAFF.

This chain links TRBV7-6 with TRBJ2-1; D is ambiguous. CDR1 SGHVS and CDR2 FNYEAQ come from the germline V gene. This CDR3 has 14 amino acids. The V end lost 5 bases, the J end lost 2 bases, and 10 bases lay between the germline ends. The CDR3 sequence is CASSGPGPYNEQFF. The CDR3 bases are TGTGCCAGCAGCGGCCCGGGCCCCTACAATGAGCAGTTCTTC.

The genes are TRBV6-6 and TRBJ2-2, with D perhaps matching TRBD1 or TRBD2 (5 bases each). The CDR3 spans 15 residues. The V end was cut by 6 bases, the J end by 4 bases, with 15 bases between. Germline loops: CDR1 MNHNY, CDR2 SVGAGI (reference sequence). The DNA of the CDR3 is TGTGCCAGCAGCTGGGGACGGTCGGGCACCGGGGAGCTGTTTTTT. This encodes CASSWGRSGTGELFF.

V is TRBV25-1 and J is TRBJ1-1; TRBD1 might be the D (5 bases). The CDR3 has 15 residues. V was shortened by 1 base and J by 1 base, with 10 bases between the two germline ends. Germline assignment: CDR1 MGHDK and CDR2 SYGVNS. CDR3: CASSEWYRKNTEAFF. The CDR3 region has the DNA TGTGCCAGCAGTGAATGGTACAGGAAGAACACTGAAGCTTTCTTT.

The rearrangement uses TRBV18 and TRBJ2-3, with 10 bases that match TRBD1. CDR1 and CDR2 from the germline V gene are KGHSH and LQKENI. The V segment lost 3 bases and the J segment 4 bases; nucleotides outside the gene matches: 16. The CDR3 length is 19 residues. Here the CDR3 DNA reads TGTGCCAGCTCACCCCTTTTTCCGACAGGGGGCGAAACCCCAGATACGCAGTATTTT. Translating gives CASSPLFPTGGETPDTQYF.

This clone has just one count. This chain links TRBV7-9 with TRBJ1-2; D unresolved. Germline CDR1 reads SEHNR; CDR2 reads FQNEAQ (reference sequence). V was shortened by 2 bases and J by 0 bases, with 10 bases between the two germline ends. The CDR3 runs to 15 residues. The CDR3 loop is CASSLMSQPNYGYTF. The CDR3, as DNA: TGTGCCAGCAGCTTAATGTCCCAGCCTAACTATGGCTACACCTTC.